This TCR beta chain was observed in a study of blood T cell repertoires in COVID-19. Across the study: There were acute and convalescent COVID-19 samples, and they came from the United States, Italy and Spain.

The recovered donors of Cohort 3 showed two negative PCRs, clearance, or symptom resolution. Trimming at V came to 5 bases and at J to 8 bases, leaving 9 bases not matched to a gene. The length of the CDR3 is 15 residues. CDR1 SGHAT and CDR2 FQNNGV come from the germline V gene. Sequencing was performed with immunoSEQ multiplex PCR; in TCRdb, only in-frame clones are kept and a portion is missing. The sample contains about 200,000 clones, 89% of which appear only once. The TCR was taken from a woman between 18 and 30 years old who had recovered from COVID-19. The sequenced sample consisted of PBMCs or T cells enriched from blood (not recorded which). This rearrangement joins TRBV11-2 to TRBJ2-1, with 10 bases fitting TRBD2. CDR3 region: CASSRAGGISDEQFF. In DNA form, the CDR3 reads TGTGCCAGCAGCCGAGCGGGGGGGATTAGCGATGAGCAGTTCTTC.